One sample yielded the 11 T cell receptor beta chains listed below, sequenced in a study of CD8 T cell repertoires and HIV-1 epitope variants. Antigen specificity for these receptors is unknown. Only in-frame clones appear in the TCRdb table, and some are missing; sequencing was by immunoSEQ multiplex PCR. Of some 4,900 clones in the sample, 60% to 70% were seen once. The sequenced sample was cultured CD8+ T cells derived from PBMCs. The receptors derive from a male donor with HIV.

The chain uses TRBV13 and TRBJ1-1, with no clear D. The CDR3 extends over 14 amino acids. Deletions cut 5 bases from V and 4 bases from J, with 14 bases between. Germline-derived CDR1 and CDR2 are PRHDT and FYEKMQ (reference sequence). The CDR3 protein is CASSPKRASTEAFF. CDR3 coding DNA: TGTGCCAGCAGCCCCAAGAGGGCTTCCACTGAAGCTTTCTTT.

V usage is TRBV6-5 and J usage is TRBJ2-6, with D unresolved. CDR3 length: 14 amino acids. CDR1 is MNHEY and CDR2 is SVGAGI in the germline V gene. Trimming cost V 7 bases and J 1 base, with 8 bases left between them. The chain's CDR3 is CASTLVSGANVLTF. CDR3 in DNA: TGTGCCAGCACCTTAGTATCTGGGGCCAACGTCCTGACTTTC.

This clone was seen once. The rearrangement joins TRBV7-2 to TRBJ1-6; no definite D call. In germline, CDR1 is SGHTA, CDR2 FQGNSA. This CDR3 is 14 amino acids long. The V and J ends lost 6 bases and 6 bases respectively, with 12 bases between them. CDR3 nucleotide sequence: TGTGCCAGCAGATCTTCCGCTCTTAATTCACCCCTCCACTTT. This translates into CASRSSALNSPLHF.

The chain is built from TRBV9 and TRBJ1-1; D is perhaps TRBD1 (5 bases). The CDR3 consists of 15 residues. Germline V gives CDR1 SGDLS, CDR2 YYNGEE. V shed 0 bases and J shed 0 bases, with 9 bases lying between them. The CDR3 DNA sequence: TGTGCCAGCAGCGTAGGCGCGGGGGTGAACACTGAAGCTTTCTTT. It yields the protein CASSVGAGVNTEAFF.

This clone turned up a few times. The chain has TRBV10-1 and TRBJ2-7, with D possibly TRBD2 on 5 matching bases. The CDR3 is 13 residues long. V lost 0 bases and J 7 bases, leaving 10 bases between the germline ends. The germline gives CDR1 WNHNN, CDR2 SYGVQD (reference sequence). CDR3 sequence: CASSESARGEQYF. The CDR3, as DNA: TGCGCCAGCAGTGAGTCGGCCCGGGGTGAGCAGTACTTC.

The chain couples TRBV10-2 to TRBJ2-7; TRBD2 matches at 8 bases. The CDR3 is 14 residues long. The germline gives CDR1 WSHSY, CDR2 SAAADI. V lost 5 bases and J lost 1; bases outside the gene matches: 4. As DNA, the CDR3 is TGCGCCAGCAGTTTACTAGCGGATTCCTACGAGCAGTACTTC. Translating it yields CASSLLADSYEQYF.

This clone was seen only a few times. The chain couples TRBV5-4 to TRBJ1-4; 11 nucleotides align to TRBD1. Losses at the gene ends were 5 bases for V and 5 bases for J; bases not matched to a gene: 2. The CDR3 has 14 amino acids. Germline CDR1 is SGHNT and CDR2 is YYREEE (reference sequence). The CDR3 DNA is TGTGCCAGCAGTCGGGACAGGGGGAATGAAAAACTGTTTTTT. This codes for CASSRDRGNEKLFF. The complete variable domain, with remaining parts taken from reference TRBV5-4 and TRBJ1-4, reads ETGVTQSPTHLIKTRGQQVTLRCSSQSGHNTVSWYQQALGQGPQFIFQYYREEENGRGNFPPRFSGLQFPNYSSELNVNALELDDSALYLCASSRDRGNEKLFFGSGTQLSVL.

The J gene is TRBJ2-1, the V gene TRBV4-2, with a tentative D call TRBD2 (6 bases). From germline, CDR1 is LGHNA and CDR2 YNFKEQ. V gave up 4 bases and J gave up 6 bases, with 19 bases separating them. The CDR3 has 16 amino acids. The CDR3, as DNA: TGTGCCAGCAGCCCGAATCGGGACTTAGTGAGCAATGAGCAGTTCTTC. This sequence encodes CASSPNRDLVSNEQFF.

This clone was seen more than once but under ten times. The rearrangement links TRBV7-9 to TRBJ2-3, with 7 bases aligning to TRBD2. Per the germline V gene, CDR1 is SEHNR and CDR2 is FQNEAQ (reference sequence). The CDR3 has 14 amino acids. V trimming: 5 bases; J trimming: 2 bases; junction bases outside the gene matches: 4. CDR3 nucleotide sequence: TGTGCCAGCAGCCCGAGCGGGAACACAGATACGCAGTATTTT. It translates to CASSPSGNTDTQYF.

This clone was observed a handful of times. The V call is TRBV7-2, the J call TRBJ1-3, with a tentative D call TRBD1 (5 bases). Germline values: CDR1 SGHTA, CDR2 FQGNSA. V lost 1 base, J lost 2 bases, and 12 bases lay in between. This CDR3 has 16 residues. The CDR3 loop is CASSLEGQLPGNTIYF. Here the CDR3 DNA reads TGTGCCAGCAGCTTAGAAGGACAACTGCCTGGAAACACCATATATTTT.

This chain uses TRBV7-2 with TRBJ2-7; no firm D call. The CDR3 has 12 amino acids. Trimming took 1 base from V and 5 from J, leaving 6 bases between them. Germline V lookup: CDR1 SGHTA, CDR2 FQGNSA. The chain's CDR3 is CASSLVGDEQYF. The CDR3 coding sequence is TGTGCCAGCAGCTTAGTCGGTGACGAGCAGTACTTC.